These 8 T cell receptor beta chains were sequenced from one sample in a study of T cell changes during pregnancy in multiple sclerosis. TCRdb's table, derived via immunoSEQ multiplex PCR, lists solely in-frame clones and lacks some. The sample holds more than 80,000 clones, around 90% seen once. Sequenced here: peripheral blood, sampled before pregnancy. The receptors were sampled from a female donor with multiple sclerosis, enrolled in a pregnancy study.

The J gene is TRBJ1-1, the V gene TRBV6-1; D is undetermined. In germline, CDR1 is MNHNS, CDR2 SASEGT. The V gene lost 6 bases and the J gene lost 7 bases, with 12 bases spanning the gap. The CDR3 is 12 amino acids. CDR3 DNA: TGTGCCAGCAGGAGGGCACCAGATGAAGCTTTCTTT. Protein sequence: CASRRAPDEAFF.

The chain uses TRBV29-1 and TRBJ2-5; the match to TRBD2 covers 10 bases. The CDR3 length is 16 residues. The V gene end was trimmed by 4 bases and the J gene end by 6 bases; junction bases not matched to a gene: 14. In germline, CDR1 is SQVTM, CDR2 ANQGSEA. The chain's CDR3 is CSVVGYQREGTQTQYF. The CDR3 nucleotides read TGCAGCGTTGTTGGATACCAGCGGGAGGGTACCCAGACCCAGTACTTC.

This clone showed up just once. The chain links TRBV15 to TRBJ2-1, with D possibly matching TRBD1 (6 bases). V dropped 3 bases and J dropped 0 bases, with 12 bases sitting between them. The CDR3 contains 16 residues. The V gene's germline CDR1 is LNHNV and CDR2 YYDKDF (reference sequence). Here the CDR3 DNA reads TGTGCCACCAGCAGGGCAACAGGGATCTCCTACAATGAGCAGTTCTTC. Translated, it gives CATSRATGISYNEQFF.

The chain joins TRBV15 to TRBJ2-2; TRBD1 agrees at 8 bases. The length of the CDR3 is 18 residues. V shed 1 base and J 4 bases; nucleotides not matched to a gene: 11. Per germline, CDR1 LNHNV and CDR2 YYDKDF (reference sequence). The CDR3 sequence: CATSRVGQGAFITGELFF. DNA of the CDR3: TGTGCCACCAGCAGAGTTGGTCAGGGGGCTTTTATCACCGGGGAGCTGTTTTTT.

This clone showed up just a few times. V usage is TRBV2 and J usage is TRBJ1-2; 9 bases agree with TRBD1. J gave up 4 bases and V 0 bases, and 12 bases lay outside the gene matches. Germline values: CDR1 SNHLY, CDR2 FYNNEI. The CDR3 is made up of 18 amino acids. CDR3 nucleotide sequence: TGTGCCAGCAGTGAAGCGACGAGGACAGGGGTCCCCTTCTATGGCTACACCTTC. It codes for CASSEATRTGVPFYGYTF.

This clone was recorded only once. The J gene is TRBJ1-1, the V gene TRBV6-6, with D possibly matching TRBD1 (5 bases). Germline CDR1 and CDR2: MNHNY and SVGAGI (reference sequence). The CDR3 runs to 15 residues. The V gene lost 0 bases and the J gene lost 4 bases, with 12 bases spanning the gap. CDR3 residues: CASSYSGGLLTEAFF. The CDR3 DNA reads as TGTGCCAGCAGTTACTCGGGGGGTCTGCTCACTGAAGCTTTCTTT.

The rearrangement joins TRBV9 to TRBJ2-1; no firm D call. V was shortened by 3 bases and J by 5 bases, with 18 bases between the two germline ends. The CDR3 spans 16 residues. CDR1 is SGDLS and CDR2 is YYNGEE in the germline V gene. The CDR3 is CASSGNSWRSNNEQFF. In nucleotides, the CDR3 is TGTGCCAGCAGCGGGAATAGCTGGAGAAGCAACAATGAGCAGTTCTTC.

The chain is built from TRBV28 and TRBJ2-2; possibly TRBD2 for D (7 bases). V lost 7 bases and J lost 7, with 16 bases in between. The CDR3 is 14 amino acids. Germline CDR1 reads MDHEN; CDR2 reads SYDVKM. CDR3 amino acids: CASIFSGGGGELFF. The DNA of the CDR3 is TGTGCCAGCATCTTCTCGGGGGGCGGCGGGGAGCTGTTTTTT.